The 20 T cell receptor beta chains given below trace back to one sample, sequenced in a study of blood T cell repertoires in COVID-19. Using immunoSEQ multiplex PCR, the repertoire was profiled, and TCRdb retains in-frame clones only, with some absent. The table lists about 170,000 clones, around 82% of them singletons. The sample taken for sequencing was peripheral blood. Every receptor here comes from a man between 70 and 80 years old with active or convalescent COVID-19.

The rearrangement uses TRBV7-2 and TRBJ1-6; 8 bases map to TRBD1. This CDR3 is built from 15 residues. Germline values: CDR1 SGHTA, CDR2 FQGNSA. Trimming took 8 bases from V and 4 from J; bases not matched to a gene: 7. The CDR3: CASQTGQVYNSPLHF. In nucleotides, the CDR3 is TGTGCCAGCCAGACGGGACAGGTTTATAATTCACCCCTCCACTTT.

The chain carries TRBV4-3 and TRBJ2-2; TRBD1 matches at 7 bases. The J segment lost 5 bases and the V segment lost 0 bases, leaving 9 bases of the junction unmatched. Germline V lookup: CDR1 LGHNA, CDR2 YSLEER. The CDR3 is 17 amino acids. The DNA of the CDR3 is TGCGCCAGCAGCCAAGATAGCCCGGACAGGAAAACCGGGGAGCTGTTTTTT. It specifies CASSQDSPDRKTGELFF.

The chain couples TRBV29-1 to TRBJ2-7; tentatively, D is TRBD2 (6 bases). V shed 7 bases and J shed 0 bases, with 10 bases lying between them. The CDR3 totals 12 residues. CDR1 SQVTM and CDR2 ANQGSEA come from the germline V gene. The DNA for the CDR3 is TGCAGCGGGGGGGACTTCTCCTACGAGCAGTACTTC. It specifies CSGGDFSYEQYF.

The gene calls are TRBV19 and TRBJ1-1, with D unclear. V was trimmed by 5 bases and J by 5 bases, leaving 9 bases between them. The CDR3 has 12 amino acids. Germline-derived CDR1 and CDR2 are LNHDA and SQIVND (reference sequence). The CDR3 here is CASSLQWTEAFF. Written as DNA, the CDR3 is TGTGCCAGTAGTTTGCAGTGGACTGAAGCTTTCTTT. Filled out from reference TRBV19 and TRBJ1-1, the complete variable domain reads DGGITQSPKYLFRKEGQNVTLSCEQNLNHDAMYWYRQDPGQGLRLIYYSQIVNDFQKGDIAEGYSVSREKKESFPLTVTSAQKNPTAFYLCASSLQWTEAFFGQGTRLTVV.

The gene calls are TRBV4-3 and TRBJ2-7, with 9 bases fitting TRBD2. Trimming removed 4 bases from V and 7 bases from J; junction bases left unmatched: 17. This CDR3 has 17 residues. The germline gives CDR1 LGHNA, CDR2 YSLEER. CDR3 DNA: TGCGCCAGCAGCCGATTCCCGGGGGGGACTAGCTCAGGAGAGCAGTACTTC. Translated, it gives CASSRFPGGTSSGEQYF.

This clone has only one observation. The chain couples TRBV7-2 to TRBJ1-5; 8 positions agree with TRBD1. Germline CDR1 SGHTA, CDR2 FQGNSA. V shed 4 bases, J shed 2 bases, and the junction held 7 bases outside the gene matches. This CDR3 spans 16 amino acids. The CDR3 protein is CASSSGRDRRNQPQHF. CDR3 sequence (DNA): TGTGCCAGCAGCTCTGGCCGGGACAGGCGCAATCAGCCCCAGCATTTT.

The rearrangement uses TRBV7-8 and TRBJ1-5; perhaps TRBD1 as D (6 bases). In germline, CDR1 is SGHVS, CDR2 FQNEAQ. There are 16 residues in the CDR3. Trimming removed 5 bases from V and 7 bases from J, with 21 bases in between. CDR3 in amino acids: CASSPQSQGSRQPQHF. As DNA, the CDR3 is TGTGCCAGCAGCCCCCAAAGCCAGGGGTCTAGGCAGCCCCAGCATTTT.

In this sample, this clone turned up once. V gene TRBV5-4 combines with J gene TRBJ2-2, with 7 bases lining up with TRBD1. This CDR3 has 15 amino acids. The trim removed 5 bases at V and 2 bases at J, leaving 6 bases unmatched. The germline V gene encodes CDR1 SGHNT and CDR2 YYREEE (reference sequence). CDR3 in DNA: TGTGCCAGCAGGCCGGGACAGATAAACACCGGGGAGCTGTTTTTT. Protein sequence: CASRPGQINTGELFF. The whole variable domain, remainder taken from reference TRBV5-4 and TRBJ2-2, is ETGVTQSPTHLIKTRGQQVTLRCSSQSGHNTVSWYQQALGQGPQFIFQYYREEENGRGNFPPRFSGLQFPNYSSELNVNALELDDSALYLCASRPGQINTGELFFGEGSRLTVL.

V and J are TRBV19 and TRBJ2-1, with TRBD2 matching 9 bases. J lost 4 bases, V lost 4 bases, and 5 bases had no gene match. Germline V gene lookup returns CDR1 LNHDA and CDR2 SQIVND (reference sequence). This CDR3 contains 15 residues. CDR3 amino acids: CASSRAGGLYNEQFF. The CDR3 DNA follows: TGTGCCAGTAGTAGAGCGGGGGGTCTTTACAATGAGCAGTTCTTC.

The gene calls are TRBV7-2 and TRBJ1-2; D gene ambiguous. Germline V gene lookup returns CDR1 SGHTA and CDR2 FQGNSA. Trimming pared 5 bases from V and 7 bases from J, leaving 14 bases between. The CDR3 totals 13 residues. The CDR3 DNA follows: TGTGCCAGCAGCACCGCTGCCACTCGTGGCTACACCTTC. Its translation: CASSTAATRGYTF.

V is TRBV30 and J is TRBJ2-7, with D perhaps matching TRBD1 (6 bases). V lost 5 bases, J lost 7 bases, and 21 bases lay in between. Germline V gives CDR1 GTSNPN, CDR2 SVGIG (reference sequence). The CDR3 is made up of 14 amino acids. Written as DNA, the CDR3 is TGTGCCTGGGAAAAGCAGGGGAACTTTGGTGAGCAGTACTTC. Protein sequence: CAWEKQGNFGEQYF.

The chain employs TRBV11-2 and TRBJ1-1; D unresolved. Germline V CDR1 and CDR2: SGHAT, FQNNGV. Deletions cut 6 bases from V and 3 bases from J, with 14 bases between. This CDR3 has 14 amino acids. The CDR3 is CASSSVEVDTEAFF. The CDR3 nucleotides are TGTGCCAGCAGTAGTGTAGAGGTCGACACTGAAGCTTTCTTT.

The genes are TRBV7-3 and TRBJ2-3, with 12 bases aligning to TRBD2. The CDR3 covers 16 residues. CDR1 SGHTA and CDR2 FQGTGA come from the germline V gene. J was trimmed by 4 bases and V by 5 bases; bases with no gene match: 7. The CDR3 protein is CASSPGLAGRADTQYF. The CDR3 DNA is TGTGCCAGCAGCCCCGGACTAGCGGGAAGGGCAGATACGCAGTATTTT.

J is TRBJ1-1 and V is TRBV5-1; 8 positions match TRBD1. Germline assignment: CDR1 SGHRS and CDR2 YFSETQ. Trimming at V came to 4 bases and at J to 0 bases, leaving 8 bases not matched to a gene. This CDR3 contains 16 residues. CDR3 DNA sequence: TGCGCCAGCAGCCCTTCGACAGGGGCCATGAACACTGAAGCTTTCTTT. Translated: CASSPSTGAMNTEAFF.

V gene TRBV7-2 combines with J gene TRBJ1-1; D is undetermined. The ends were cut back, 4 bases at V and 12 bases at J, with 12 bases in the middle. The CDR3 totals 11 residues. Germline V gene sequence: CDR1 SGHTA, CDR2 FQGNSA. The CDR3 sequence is CASSSFGESFF. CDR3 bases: TGTGCCAGCAGCTCCTTCGGGGAATCTTTCTTT.

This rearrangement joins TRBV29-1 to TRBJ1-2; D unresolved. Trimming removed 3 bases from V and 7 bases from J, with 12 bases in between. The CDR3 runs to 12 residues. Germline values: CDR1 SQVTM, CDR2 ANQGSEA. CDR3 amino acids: CSVEGPGGGYTF. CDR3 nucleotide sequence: TGCAGCGTTGAGGGCCCTGGAGGTGGCTACACCTTC.

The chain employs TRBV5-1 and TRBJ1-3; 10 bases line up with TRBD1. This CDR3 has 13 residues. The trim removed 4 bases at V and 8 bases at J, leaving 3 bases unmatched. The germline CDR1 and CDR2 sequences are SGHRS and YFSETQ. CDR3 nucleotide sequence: TGCGCCAGCAGCAAGGACAGGGGGGACACCATATATTTT. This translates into CASSKDRGDTIYF.

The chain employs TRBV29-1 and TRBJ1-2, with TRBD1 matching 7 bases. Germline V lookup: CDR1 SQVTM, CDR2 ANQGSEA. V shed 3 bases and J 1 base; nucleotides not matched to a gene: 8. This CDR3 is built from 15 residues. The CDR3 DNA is TGCAGCGTTGATCTTGGGACAGCCTTTAACTATGGCTACACCTTC. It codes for CSVDLGTAFNYGYTF.

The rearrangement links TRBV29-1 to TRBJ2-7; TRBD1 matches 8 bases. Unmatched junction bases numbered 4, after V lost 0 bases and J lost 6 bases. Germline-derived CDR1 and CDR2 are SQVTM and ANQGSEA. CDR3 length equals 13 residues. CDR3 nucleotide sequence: TGCAGCGTTGAAGACAGGGGGCAGGGCGAGCAGTACTTC. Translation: CSVEDRGQGEQYF.

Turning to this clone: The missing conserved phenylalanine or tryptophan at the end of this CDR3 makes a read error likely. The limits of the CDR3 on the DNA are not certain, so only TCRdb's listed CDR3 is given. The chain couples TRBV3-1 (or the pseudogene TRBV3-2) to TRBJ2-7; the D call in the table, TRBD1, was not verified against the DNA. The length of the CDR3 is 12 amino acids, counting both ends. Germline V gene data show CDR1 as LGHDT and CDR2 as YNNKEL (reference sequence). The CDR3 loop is CASSQDPTQGRL.